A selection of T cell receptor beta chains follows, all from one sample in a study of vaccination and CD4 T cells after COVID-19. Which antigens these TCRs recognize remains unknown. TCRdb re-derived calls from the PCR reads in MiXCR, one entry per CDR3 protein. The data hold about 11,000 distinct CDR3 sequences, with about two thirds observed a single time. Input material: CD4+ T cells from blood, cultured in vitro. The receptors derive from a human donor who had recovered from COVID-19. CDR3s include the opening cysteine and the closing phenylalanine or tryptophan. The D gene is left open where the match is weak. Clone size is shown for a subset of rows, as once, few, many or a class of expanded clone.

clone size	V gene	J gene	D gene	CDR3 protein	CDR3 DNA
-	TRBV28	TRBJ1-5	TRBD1	CASSPGQRWVQPQHF	TGTGCCAGCAGTCCGGGACAGCGGTGGGTTCAGCCCCAGCATTTT
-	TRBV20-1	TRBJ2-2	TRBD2	CSARSGTRTNTGELFF	TGCAGTGCTAGATCCGGGACTAGAACGAACACCGGGGAGCTGTTTTTT
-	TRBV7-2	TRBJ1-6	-	CASSHPGFNSPLHF	TGTGCCAGCAGCCATCCAGGGTTTAATTCACCCCTCCACTTT
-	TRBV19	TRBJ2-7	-	CASSINHTPASYEQYF	TGTGCCAGTAGTATAAATCACACTCCAGCCTCCTACGAGCAGTACTTC
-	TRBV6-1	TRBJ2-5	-	CASIRINRLRETQYF	TGTGCCAGCATCCGAATCAATCGGCTACGGGAGACCCAGTACTTC
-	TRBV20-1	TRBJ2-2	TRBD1	CSAIQGLNTGELFF	TGCAGTGCGATACAGGGGTTGAACACCGGGGAGCTGTTTTTT
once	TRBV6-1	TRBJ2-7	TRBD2	CASSSPSGRTYEQYF	TGTGCCAGCAGCTCCCCTAGCGGGAGGACTTACGAGCAGTACTTC
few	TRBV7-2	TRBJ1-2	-	CASSLASNYGYTF	TGTGCCAGCAGCTTAGCGAGTAACTATGGCTACACCTTC
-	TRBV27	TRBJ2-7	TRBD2	CASIAAAGEYEQYF	TGTGCCAGCATCGCCGCAGCGGGAGAATACGAGCAGTACTTC
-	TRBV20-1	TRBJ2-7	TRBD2	CSARRSSGSYRGGEQYF	TGCAGTGCCCGGCGGTCTAGCGGGAGTTATCGAGGTGGCGAGCAGTACTTC
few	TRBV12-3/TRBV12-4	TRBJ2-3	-	CASSTGGTDTQYF	TGTGCCAGCAGTACAGGTGGAACAGATACGCAGTATTTT
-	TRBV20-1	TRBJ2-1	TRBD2	CSARGALAGEFEQFF	TGCAGTGCTAGAGGGGCATTGGCGGGAGAGTTTGAGCAGTTCTTC
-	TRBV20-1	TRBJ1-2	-	CSTPQDNYGYTF	TGCAGTACCCCACAGGATAACTATGGCTACACCTTC
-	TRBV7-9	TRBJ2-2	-	CASGGQAGELFF	TGTGCCAGCGGGGGGCAAGCCGGGGAGCTGTTTTTT
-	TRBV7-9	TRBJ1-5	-	CASSLAAGNNQPQHF	TGTGCCAGCAGCTTAGCGGCGGGAAACAATCAGCCCCAGCATTTT
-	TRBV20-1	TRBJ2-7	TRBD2	CSANRDGGSEQYF	TGCAGTGCTAACCGGGACGGGGGGTCCGAGCAGTACTTC
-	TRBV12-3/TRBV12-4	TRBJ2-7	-	CASTLSWGEQYF	TGTGCCAGCACTCTGTCCTGGGGGGAGCAGTACTTC
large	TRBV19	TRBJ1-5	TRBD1	CASRDRVGQPQHF	TGTGCCAGTAGGGACAGGGTGGGTCAGCCCCAGCATTTT
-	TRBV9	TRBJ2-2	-	CASSVGRRDTGELFF	TGTGCCAGCAGCGTAGGGCGGAGGGACACCGGGGAGCTGTTTTTT
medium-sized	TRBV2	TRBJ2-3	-	CANRGPVTDTQYF	TGTGCCAACAGAGGGCCCGTCACAGATACGCAGTATTTT
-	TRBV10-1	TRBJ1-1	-	CASSVTGTPNTEAFF	TGCGCCAGCAGTGTCACCGGGACACCGAACACTGAAGCTTTCTTT
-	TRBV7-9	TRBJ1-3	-	CASSLSHSGNTIYF	TGTGCCAGCAGCTTGAGCCACTCTGGAAACACCATATATTTT
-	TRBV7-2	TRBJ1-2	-	CASSLQPGTGAGGYTF	TGTGCCAGCAGCTTACAACCTGGGACCGGGGCGGGTGGCTACACCTTC
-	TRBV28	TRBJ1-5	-	CASSRGGASRPQHF	TGTGCCAGCTCTCGCGGGGGGGCTTCGCGGCCCCAGCATTTT
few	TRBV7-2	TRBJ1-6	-	CASSWTESPLHF	TGTGCCAGCAGTTGGACAGAGTCACCCCTCCACTTT
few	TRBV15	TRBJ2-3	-	CATSSSAPWEDTQYF	TGTGCCACCAGCAGTAGCGCCCCATGGGAGGATACGCAGTATTTT
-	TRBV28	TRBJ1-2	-	CASSRQPSNYGYTF	TGTGCCAGCAGCAGACAGCCTTCTAACTATGGCTACACCTTC
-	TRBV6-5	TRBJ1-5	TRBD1	CASSYSIGQGGNQPQHF	TGTGCCAGCAGTTACTCGATAGGACAGGGAGGGAATCAGCCCCAGCATTTT
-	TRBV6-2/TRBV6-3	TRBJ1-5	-	CASSRINQPQHF	TGTGCCAGCAGTCGGATCAATCAGCCCCAGCATTTT
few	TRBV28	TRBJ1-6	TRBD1	CASNTGGGTPLHF	TGTGCCAGCAATACAGGGGGCGGGACACCCCTCCACTTT
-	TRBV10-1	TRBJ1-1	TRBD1	CASSGRGPGAGTEAFF	TGCGCCAGCAGTGGTAGGGGGCCCGGCGCTGGTACTGAAGCTTTCTTT
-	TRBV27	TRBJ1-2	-	CASSSAGAGYGYTF	TGTGCCAGCAGTTCGGCAGGGGCAGGCTATGGCTACACCTTC
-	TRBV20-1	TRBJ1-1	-	CSVPPVNTEAFF	TGCAGTGTTCCCCCAGTGAACACTGAAGCTTTCTTT
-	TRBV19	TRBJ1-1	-	CASSVRGLNTEAFF	TGTGCCAGTAGTGTCAGGGGTCTGAACACTGAAGCTTTCTTT
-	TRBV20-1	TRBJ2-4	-	CSASVRSLFYIQYF	TGCAGTGCTAGTGTAAGGAGTCTCTTCTACATTCAGTACTTC
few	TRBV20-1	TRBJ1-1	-	CSAQGDFGTEAFF	TGCAGTGCTCAAGGTGATTTCGGCACTGAAGCTTTCTTT
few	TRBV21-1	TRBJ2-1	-	CASSKDGTSGINEQFF	TGTGCCAGCAGCAAAGACGGGACTAGCGGGATTAATGAGCAGTTCTTC
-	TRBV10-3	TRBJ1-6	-	CAISESSRFNSPLHF	TGTGCCATCAGTGAGTCTTCCCGCTTTAATTCACCCCTCCACTTT
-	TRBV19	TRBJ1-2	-	CASSGVTTHGYTF	TGTGCCAGTAGCGGAGTGACGACCCATGGCTACACCTTC
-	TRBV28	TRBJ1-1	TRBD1	CASVTGGPNTEAFF	TGTGCCAGCGTAACAGGGGGGCCGAACACTGAAGCTTTCTTT
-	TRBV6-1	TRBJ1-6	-	CAGLGGRHSPLHF	TGTGCCGGGTTAGGGGGTCGACATTCACCCCTCCACTTT
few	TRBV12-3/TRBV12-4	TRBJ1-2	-	CASTRNYGYTF	TGTGCCAGCACCCGAAACTATGGCTACACCTTC
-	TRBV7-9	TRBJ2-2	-	CASSLSRTTGELFF	TGTGCCAGCAGCCTGAGTCGAACTACCGGGGAGCTGTTTTTT
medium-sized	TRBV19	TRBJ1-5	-	CASSNYGTTVIQPQHF	TGTGCCAGTTCAAACTACGGGACAACTGTGATCCAGCCCCAGCATTTT
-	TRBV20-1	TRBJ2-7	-	CSALDGLDSYEQYF	TGCAGTGCTCTGGACGGGTTAGATAGCTACGAGCAGTACTTC
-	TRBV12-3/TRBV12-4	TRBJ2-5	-	CASSLGLGETQYF	TGTGCCAGCAGTTTAGGGCTCGGGGAGACCCAGTACTTC
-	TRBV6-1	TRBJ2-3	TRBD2	CASSFEGGRTQYF	TGTGCCAGCAGCTTCGAGGGAGGGAGGACGCAGTATTTT
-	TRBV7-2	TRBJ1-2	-	CASSFGINYGYTF	TGTGCCAGCAGCTTCGGCATAAACTATGGCTACACCTTC
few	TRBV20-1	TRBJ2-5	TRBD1	CSARAGGETQYF	TGCAGTGCTAGAGCAGGGGGAGAGACCCAGTACTTC
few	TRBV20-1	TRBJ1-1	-	CSAERGGGTLEAFF	TGCAGTGCTGAGAGGGGAGGGGGGACGCTGGAAGCTTTCTTT
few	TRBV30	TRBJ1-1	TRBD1	CAWSGGRGANTEAFF	TGTGCCTGGAGTGGGGGCAGGGGGGCGAACACTGAAGCTTTCTTT
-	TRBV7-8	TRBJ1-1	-	CASSLADGTSNTEAFF	TGTGCCAGCAGCTTAGCCGACGGGACGTCGAACACTGAAGCTTTCTTT
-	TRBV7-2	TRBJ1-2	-	CASSYPGEGGYTF	TGTGCCAGCAGCTACCCAGGGGAGGGTGGCTACACCTTC
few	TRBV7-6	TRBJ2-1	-	CASSPWLAEGRNEQFF	TGTGCCAGCAGCCCTTGGTTAGCGGAGGGAAGGAATGAGCAGTTCTTC
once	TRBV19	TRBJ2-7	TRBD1	CASSLTRTGPSYEQYF	TGTGCCAGTAGTCTAACCCGGACAGGTCCTTCCTACGAGCAGTACTTC
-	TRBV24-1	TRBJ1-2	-	CATSDLPGLGYTF	TGTGCCACCAGTGATTTGCCGGGGCTAGGCTACACCTTC
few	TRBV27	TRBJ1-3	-	CASRELGSNTIYF	TGTGCCAGCAGAGAGTTGGGCTCAAACACCATATATTTT
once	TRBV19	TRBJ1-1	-	CASSPRGHNTEAFF	TGTGCCAGTAGTCCCCGGGGACACAACACTGAAGCTTTCTTT